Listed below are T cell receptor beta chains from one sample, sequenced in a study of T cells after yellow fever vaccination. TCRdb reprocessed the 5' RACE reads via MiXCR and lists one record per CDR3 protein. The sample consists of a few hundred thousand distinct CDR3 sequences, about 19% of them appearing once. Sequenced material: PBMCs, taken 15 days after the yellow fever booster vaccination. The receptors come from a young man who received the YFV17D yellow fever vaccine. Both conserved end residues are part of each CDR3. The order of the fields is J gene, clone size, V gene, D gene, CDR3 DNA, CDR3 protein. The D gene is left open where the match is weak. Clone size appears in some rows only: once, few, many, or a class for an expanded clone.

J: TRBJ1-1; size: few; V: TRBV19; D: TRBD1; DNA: TGTGCCAGTAGAGGGGGCCTCATGAACACTGAAGCTTTCTTT; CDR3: CASRGGLMNTEAFF
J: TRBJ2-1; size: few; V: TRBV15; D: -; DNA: TGTGCCACCAGCAGAGATCGGGTGGTGGGCCCCTACAATGAGCAGTTCTTC; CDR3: CATSRDRVVGPYNEQFF
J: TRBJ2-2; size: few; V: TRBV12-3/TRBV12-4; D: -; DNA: TGTGCCAGCACCCTTCGGGACACCTACACCGGGGAGCTGTTTTTT; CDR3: CASTLRDTYTGELFF
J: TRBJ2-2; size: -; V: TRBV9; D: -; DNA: TGTGCCAGCAGCGTAGACGGGAGAAACACCGGGGAGCTGTTTTTT; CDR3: CASSVDGRNTGELFF
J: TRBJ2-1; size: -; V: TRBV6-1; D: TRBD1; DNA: TGTGCCAGCAGTCCCGCCGGGACAGGGGCTTTGGTGCAGTTCTTC; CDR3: CASSPAGTGALVQFF
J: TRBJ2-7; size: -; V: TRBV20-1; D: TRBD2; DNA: TGCAGTGATAGCGGGAGCTACGAGCAGTACTTC; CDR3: CSDSGSYEQYF
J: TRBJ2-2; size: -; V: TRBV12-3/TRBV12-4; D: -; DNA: TGTGCCAGCAGTAAAGGCGGACAAGTGAACACCGGGGAGCTGTTTTTT; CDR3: CASSKGGQVNTGELFF
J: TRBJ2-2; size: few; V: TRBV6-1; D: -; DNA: TGTGCCAGCAAAGCATACCAGGGGAGCACCGGGGAGCTGTTTTTT; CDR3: CASKAYQGSTGELFF
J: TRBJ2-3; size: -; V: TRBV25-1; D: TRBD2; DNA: TGTGCCAGCAGTGATCCTGGGACTAGCTCCGATACGCAGTATTTT; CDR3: CASSDPGTSSDTQYF
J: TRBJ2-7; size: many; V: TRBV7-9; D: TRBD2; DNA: TGTGCCAGCAGCCCCCAAAGGTTACTAGCGGGCCTGGGGGAGCAGTACTTC; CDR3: CASSPQRLLAGLGEQYF
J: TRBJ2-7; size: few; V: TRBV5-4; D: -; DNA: TGTGCCAGCAGCCCGGACGGGTCGAACTACGAGCAGTACTTC; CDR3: CASSPDGSNYEQYF
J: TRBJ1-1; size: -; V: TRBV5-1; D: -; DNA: TGCGCCAGCAGCTTGACAGGGATTGAAGCTTTCTTT; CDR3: CASSLTGIEAFF
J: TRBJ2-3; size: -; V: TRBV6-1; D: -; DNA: TGTGCCAGCAGTGTGGAAAACACAGATACGCAGTATTTT; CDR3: CASSVENTDTQYF
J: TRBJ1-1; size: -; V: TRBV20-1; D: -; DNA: TGCAGTGCTAGATTGCGGGGTAACACTGAAGCTTTCTTT; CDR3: CSARLRGNTEAFF
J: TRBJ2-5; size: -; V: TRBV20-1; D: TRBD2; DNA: TGCAGTGCTAGTGGTCTTGGATTGGGTAGCGGGAGTGTCGGAGAGACCCAGTACTTC; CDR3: CSASGLGLGSGSVGETQYF
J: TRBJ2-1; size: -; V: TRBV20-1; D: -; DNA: TGCAGTGCTAGAGCCCAGGGCCCCAATGAGCAGTTCTTC; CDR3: CSARAQGPNEQFF
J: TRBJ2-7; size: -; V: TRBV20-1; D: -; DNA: TGCAGTGCTAAAAAGAGCACGACGACCCTTTACGAGCAGTACTTC; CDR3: CSAKKSTTTLYEQYF
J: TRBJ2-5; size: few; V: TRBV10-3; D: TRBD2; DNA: TGTGCCATCAGTGAGACTAGCGGGAGACTGGAGACCCAGTACTTC; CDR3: CAISETSGRLETQYF
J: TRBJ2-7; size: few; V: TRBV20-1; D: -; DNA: TGCAGTGCTAGAGATAGTGCGGCCTCCGAGCAGTACTTC; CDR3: CSARDSAASEQYF
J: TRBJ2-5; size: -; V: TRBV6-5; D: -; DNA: TGTGCCAGCAGTTACGGGAAGAAGACCCAGTACTTC; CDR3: CASSYGKKTQYF
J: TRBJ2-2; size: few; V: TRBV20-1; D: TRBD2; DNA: TGCAGTGCGGAGACTAGCGGGAGAGGGAGGGCCGGGGAGCTGTTTTTT; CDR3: CSAETSGRGRAGELFF
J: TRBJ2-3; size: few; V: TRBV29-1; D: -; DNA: TGCAGCGTTGCAAAAGATACGCAGTATTTT; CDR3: CSVAKDTQYF
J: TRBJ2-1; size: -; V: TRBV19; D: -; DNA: TGTGCCAGTAGTATAGGTACAGGCCCTTTCAATGAGCAGTTCTTC; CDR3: CASSIGTGPFNEQFF
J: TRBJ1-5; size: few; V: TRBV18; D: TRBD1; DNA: TGTGCCAGCTCACAAGGACAGGCCCAAGATCAGCCCCAGCATTTT; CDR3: CASSQGQAQDQPQHF